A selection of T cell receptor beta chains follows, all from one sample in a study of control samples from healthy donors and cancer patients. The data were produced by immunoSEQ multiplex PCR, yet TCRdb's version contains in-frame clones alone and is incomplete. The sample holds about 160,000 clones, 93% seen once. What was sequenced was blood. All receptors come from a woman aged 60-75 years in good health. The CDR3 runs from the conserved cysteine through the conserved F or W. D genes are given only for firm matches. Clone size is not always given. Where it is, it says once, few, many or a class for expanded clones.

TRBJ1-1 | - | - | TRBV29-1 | TGCAGCGGAAAAAACAGGGTTTCTGAAGCTTTCTTT | CSGKNRVSEAFF
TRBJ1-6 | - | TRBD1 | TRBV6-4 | TGTGCCAGCAGGAAGACACAGGGGGGCTGGTATGACAATTCACCCCTCCACTTT | CASRKTQGGWYDNSPLHF
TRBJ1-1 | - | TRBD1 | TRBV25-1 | TGTGCCAGCAGCTTAATGACCGGGACAGAAAAAGCTTGGTTT | CASSLMTGTEKAWF
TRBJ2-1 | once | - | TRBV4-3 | TGCGCCAGCAGCCTGACGGTCACCTACACCTACAATGAGCAGTTCTTC | CASSLTVTYTYNEQFF
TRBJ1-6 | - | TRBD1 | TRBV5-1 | TGCGCCAGCAGCTTGGGACTGAGACAGGGGAATTCACCCCTCCACTTT | CASSLGLRQGNSPLHF
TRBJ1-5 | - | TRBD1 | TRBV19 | TGTGCCAGTAGTCGTTGGGGGACAGGGGCCTTGGATAGCAATCAGCCCCAGCATTTT | CASSRWGTGALDSNQPQHF
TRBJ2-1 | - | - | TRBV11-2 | TGTGCCAGCAGCCCGTCATGGGAAAACAATGAGCAGTTCTTC | CASSPSWENNEQFF
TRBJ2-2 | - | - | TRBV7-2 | TGTGCCAGCAGCTCAGACTTCACCGGGGAGCTGTTTTTT | CASSSDFTGELFF
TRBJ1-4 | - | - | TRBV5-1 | TGCGCCAGCAGCTTAGCTTCAAGGGGGAATCAAAAACTGTTTTTT | CASSLASRGNQKLFF
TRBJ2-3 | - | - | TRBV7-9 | TGTGCCAGCACCCTCGACCGCACAGATACGCAGTATTTT | CASTLDRTDTQYF
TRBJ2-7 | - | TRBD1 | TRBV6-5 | TGTGCCAGCAGGTCCGGGACAGAGAACCTGCAGTACTTC | CASRSGTENLQYF
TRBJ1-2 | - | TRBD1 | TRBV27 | TGTGCCAGCACCTCGCTCGGACAGGGGTACAACTATGGCTACACCTTC | CASTSLGQGYNYGYTF
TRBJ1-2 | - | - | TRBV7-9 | TGTGCCAGCAGCTTAGGTGGAGGGCCCTATGGCTACACCTTC | CASSLGGGPYGYTF
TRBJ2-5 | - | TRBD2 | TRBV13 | TGTGCCAGCAGCTTAAGACTAGCGGGGGGGGTCACGGAGACCCAGTACTTC | CASSLRLAGGVTETQYF
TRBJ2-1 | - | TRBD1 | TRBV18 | TGTGCCAGCTCACCACCTATTGGACAGGGGAACAATGAGCAGTTCTTC | CASSPPIGQGNNEQFF
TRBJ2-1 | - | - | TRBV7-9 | TGTGCCAGCACCTGGGGGGGACAGGACACGTTCTTC | CASTWGGQDTFF
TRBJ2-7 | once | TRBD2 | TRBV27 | TGTGCCAGCAGTCCAAGGACTAGCGGGGGTCCCTACGAGCAGTACTTC | CASSPRTSGGPYEQYF
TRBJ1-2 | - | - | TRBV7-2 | TGTGCCAGCAGCTTATACACGTGGGGCTACACCTTC | CASSLYTWGYTF
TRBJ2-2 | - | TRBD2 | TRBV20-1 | TGCAGTGCTAGTAGGGGCCCGACTAGCGGGGGGGCCGGCACCGGGGAGCTGTTTTTT | CSASRGPTSGGAGTGELFF
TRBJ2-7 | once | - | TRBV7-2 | TGTGCCAGCAGTAAAGACCCAGGAGGCGGCGAGCAGTACTTC | CASSKDPGGGEQYF
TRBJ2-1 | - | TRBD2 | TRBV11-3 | TGTGCCAGCAGCACCACGGGGGGGCCCTACAATGAGCAGTTCTTC | CASSTTGGPYNEQFF
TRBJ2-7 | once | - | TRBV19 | TGTGCCAGTAGTATCGTTAATGAGGGTCCATACGAGCAGTACTTC | CASSIVNEGPYEQYF
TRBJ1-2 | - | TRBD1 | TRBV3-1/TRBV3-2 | TGTGCCAGCAGCCAAAGCCCGACAGGGTGGGACTATGGCTACACCTTC | CASSQSPTGWDYGYTF
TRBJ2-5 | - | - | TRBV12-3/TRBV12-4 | TGTGCCAGCAGTCTTCGACTCAAAGAGACCCAGTACTTC | CASSLRLKETQYF
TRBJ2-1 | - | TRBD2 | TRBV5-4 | TGTGCCAGCAGCTTGGCTAGCGGGGGCCGGAATGAGCAGTTCTTC | CASSLASGGRNEQFF
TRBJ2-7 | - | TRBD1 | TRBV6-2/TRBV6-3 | TGTGCCAGCAGCCGGACAGGGGGTTCCTACGAGCAGTACTTC | CASSRTGGSYEQYF
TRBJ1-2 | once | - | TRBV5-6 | TGTGCCAGCAGCTTGTACCGGGCCTTGATCCATGGCTACACCTTC | CASSLYRALIHGYTF
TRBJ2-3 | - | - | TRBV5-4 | TGTGCCAGCAGGACCTCGGGAGTTAGCACAGATACGCAGTATTTT | CASRTSGVSTDTQYF